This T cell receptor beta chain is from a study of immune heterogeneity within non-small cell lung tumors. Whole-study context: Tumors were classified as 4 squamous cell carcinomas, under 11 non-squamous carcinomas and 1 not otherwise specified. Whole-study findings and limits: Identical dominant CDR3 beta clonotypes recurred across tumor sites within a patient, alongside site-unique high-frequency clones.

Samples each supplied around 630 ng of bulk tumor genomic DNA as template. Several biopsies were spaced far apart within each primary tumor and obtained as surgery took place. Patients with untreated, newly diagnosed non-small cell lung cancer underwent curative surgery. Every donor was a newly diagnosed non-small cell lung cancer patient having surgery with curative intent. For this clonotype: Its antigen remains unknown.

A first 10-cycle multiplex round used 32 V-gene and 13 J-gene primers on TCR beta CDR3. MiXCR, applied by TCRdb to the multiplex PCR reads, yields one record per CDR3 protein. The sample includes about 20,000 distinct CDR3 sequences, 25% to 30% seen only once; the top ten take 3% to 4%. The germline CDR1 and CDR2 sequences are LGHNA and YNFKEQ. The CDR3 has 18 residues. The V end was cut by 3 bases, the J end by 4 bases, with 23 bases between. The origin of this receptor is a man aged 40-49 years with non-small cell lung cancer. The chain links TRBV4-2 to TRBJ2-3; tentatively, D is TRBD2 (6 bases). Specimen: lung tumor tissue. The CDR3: CASSHGGWQSPGPDTQYF. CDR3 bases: TGTGCCAGCAGCCATGGGGGGTGGCAATCCCCCGGTCCAGATACGCAGTATTTT.